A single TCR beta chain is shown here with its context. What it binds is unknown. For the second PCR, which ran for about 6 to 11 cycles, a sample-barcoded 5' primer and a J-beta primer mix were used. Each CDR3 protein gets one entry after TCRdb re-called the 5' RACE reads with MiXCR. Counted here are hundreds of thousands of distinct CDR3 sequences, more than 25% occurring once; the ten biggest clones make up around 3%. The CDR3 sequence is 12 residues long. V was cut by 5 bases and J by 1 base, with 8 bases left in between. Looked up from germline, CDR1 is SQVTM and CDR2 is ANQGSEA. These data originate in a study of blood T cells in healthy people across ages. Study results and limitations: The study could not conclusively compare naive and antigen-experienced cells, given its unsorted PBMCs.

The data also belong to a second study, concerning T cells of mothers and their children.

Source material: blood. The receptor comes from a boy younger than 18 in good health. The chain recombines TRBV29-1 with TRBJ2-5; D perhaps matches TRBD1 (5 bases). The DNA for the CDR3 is TGCAGCGTTCAGGGATCCCAAGAGACCCAGTACTTC. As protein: CSVQGSQETQYF.